What follows is one T cell receptor (beta chain) and its context. Its target is unknown. This entry comes from a study of regulatory dendritic cells for organ transplantation. Findings and limits, study-wide: Regulatory dendritic cells appeared to expand memory CD8+ clones less than mature ones. Considerable individual heterogeneity was seen in alloreactive memory CD8+ T cells. Naive CD4+ and CD8+ repertoires were highly diverse; memory CD8+ was most oligoclonal.

This table comes from immunoSEQ multiplex PCR, and its TCRdb copy is limited to in-frame clones, with some not included. In the table there are around 29,000 clones, approximately 82% of which are singletons. FACS sorted CD4+ or CD8+ T cells into CD45RA+ naive and CD45RO+ memory. Sequencing was performed on naive CD8+ T cells from blood. Sample subset: CD45RA+ naive T cells. The clonotype originates from a human donor in good health.

The CDR3 sequence is CASRQGPAYEQYF. The CDR3 DNA sequence: TGTGCCAGTCGACAGGGTCCGGCCTACGAGCAGTACTTC. The chain employs TRBV27 and TRBJ2-7; TRBD1 matches 7 bases. This CDR3 comprises 13 residues. V trimming: 9 bases; J trimming: 2 bases; junction bases outside the gene matches: 7. CDR1 and CDR2 (germline): MNHEY, SMNVEV (reference sequence).